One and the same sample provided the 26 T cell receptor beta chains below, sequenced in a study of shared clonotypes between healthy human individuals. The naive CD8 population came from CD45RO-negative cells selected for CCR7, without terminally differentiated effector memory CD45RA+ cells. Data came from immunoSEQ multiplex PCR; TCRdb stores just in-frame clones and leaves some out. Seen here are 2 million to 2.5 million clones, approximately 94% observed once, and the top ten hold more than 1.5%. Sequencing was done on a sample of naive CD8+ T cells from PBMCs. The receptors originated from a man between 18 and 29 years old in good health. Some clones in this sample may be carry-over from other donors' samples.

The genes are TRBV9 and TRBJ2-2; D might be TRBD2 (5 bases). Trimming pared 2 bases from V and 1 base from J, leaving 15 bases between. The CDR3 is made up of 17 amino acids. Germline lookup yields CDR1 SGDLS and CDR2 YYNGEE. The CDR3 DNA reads TGTGCCAGCAGCGTGCCCCCCAGCGGAGGGAACACCGGGGAGCTGTTTTTT. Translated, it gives CASSVPPSGGNTGELFF.

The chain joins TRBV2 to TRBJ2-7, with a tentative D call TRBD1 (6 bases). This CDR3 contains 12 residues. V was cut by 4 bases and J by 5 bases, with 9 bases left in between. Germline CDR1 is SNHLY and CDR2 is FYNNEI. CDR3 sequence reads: CASSGTVNEQYF. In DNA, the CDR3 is TGTGCCAGCAGTGGGACAGTCAACGAGCAGTACTTC.

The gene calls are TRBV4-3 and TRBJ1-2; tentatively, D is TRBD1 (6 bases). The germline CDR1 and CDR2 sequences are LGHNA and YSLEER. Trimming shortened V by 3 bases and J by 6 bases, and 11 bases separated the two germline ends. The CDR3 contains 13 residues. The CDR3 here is CASSHNRADGYTF. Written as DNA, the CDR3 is TGCGCCAGCAGCCACAACAGGGCGGATGGCTACACCTTC.

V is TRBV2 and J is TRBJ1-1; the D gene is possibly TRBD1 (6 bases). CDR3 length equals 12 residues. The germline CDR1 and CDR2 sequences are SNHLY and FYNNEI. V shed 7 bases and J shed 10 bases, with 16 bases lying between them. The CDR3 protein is CASTVWRGAAFF. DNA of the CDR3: TGTGCCAGCACCGTCTGGAGGGGGGCAGCTTTCTTT.

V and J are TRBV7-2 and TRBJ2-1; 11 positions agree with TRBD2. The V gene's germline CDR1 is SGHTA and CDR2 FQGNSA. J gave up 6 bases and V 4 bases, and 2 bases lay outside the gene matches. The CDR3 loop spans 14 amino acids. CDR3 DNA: TGTGCCAGCAGCTGGACTAGCGGGCCCAATGAGCAGTTCTTC. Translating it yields CASSWTSGPNEQFF.

The CDR3 loop is CASSPRVNRPDTQYF. CDR3 coding DNA: TGTGCCAGCAGTCCCAGGGTGAATCGTCCGGATACGCAGTATTTT. The chain links TRBV27 to TRBJ2-3, with a tentative D call TRBD1 (5 bases). The CDR3 has 15 amino acids. The V gene's germline CDR1 is MNHEY and CDR2 SMNVEV (reference sequence). Trimming shortened V by 5 bases and J by 6 bases, and 18 bases separated the two germline ends.

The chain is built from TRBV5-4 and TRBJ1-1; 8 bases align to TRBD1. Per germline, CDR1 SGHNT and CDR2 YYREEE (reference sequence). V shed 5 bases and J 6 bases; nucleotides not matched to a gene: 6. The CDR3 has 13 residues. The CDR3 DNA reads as TGTGCCAGCAGACTGGACAGGGTCCCTGAAGCTTTCTTT. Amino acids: CASRLDRVPEAFF.

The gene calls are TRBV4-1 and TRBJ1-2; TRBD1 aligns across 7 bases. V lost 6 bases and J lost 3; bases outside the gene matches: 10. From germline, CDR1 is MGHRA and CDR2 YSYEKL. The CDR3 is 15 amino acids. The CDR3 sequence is CASRLSRGFYYGYTF. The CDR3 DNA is TGCGCCAGCAGGCTATCCAGGGGGTTCTACTATGGCTACACCTTC.

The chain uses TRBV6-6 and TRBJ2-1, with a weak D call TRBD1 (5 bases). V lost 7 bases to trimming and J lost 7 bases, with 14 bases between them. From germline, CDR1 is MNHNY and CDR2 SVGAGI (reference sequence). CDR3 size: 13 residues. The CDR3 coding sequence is TGTGCCAGCACCCAGGGTAATGAGAATGAGCAGTTCTTC. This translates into CASTQGNENEQFF.

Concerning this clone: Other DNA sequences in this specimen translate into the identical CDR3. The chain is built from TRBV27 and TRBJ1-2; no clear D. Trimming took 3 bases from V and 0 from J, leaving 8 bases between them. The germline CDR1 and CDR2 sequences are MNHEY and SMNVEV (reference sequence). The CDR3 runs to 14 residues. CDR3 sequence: CASSFLGANYGYTF. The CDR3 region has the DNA TGTGCCAGCAGTTTTCTGGGAGCTAACTATGGCTACACCTTC.

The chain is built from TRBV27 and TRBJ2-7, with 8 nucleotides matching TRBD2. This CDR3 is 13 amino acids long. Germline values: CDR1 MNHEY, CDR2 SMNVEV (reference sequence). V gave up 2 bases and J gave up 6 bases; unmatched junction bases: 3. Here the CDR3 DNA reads TGTGCCAGCAGTTTAAGCGGGAGATCCGAGCAGTACTTC. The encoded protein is CASSLSGRSEQYF.

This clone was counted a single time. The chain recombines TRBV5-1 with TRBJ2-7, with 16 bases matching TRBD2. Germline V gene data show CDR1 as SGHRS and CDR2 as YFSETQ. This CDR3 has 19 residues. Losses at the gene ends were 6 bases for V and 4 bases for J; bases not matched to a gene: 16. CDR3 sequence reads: CASTPGTGLAGGPMYEQYF. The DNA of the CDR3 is TGCGCCAGCACCCCTGGGACGGGACTAGCGGGAGGGCCAATGTACGAGCAGTACTTC.

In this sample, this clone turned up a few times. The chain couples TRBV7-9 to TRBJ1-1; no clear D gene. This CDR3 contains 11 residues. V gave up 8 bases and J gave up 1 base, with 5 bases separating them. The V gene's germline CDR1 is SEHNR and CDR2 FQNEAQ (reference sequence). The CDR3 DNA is TGTGCCAGCGGCGGGAACACTGAAGCTTTCTTT. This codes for CASGGNTEAFF.

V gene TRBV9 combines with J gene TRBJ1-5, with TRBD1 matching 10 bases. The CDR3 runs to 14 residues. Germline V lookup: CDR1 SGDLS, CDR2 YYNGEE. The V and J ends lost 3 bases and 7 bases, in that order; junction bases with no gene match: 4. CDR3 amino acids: CASSAPGQGQPQHF. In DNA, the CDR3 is TGTGCCAGCAGCGCGCCGGGACAGGGGCAGCCCCAGCATTTT.

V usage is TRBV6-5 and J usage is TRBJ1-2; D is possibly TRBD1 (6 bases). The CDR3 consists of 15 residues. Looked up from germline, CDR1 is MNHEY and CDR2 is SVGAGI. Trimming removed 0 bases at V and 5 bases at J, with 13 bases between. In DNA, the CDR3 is TGTGCCAGCAGTTACTCGAAGGGCAGGGGATATGGCTACACCTTC. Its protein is CASSYSKGRGYGYTF.

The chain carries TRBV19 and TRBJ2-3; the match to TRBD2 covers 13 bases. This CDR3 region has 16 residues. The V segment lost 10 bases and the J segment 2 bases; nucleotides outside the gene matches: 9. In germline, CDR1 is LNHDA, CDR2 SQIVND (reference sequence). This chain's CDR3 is CATQALAGGVTDTQYF. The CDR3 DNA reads TGTGCCACCCAAGCACTAGCGGGAGGGGTCACAGATACGCAGTATTTT.

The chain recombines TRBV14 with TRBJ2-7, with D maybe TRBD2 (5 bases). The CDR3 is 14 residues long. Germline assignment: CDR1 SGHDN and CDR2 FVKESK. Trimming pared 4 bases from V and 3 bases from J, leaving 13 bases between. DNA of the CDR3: TGTGCCAGCAGCCCGAGAGGGCCAGGCTACGAGCAGTACTTC. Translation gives CASSPRGPGYEQYF.

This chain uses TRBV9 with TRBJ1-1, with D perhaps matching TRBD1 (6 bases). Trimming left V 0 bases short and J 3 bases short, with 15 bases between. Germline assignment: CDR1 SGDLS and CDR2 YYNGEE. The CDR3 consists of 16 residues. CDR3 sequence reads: CASSVGWGASYTEAFF. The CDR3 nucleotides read TGTGCCAGCAGCGTAGGCTGGGGGGCCAGTTACACTGAAGCTTTCTTT. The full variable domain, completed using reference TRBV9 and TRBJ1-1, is DSGVTQTPKHLITATGQRVTLRCSPRSGDLSVYWYQQSLDQGLQFLIQYYNGEERAKGNILERFSAQQFPDLHSELNLSSLELGDSALYFCASSVGWGASYTEAFFGQGTRLTVV.

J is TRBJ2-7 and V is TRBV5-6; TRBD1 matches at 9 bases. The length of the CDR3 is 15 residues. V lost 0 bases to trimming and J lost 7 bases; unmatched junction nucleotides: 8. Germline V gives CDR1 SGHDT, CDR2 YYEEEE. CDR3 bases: TGTGCCAGCAGCTTGGTGGGACAGGGACGGGGTGAGCAGTACTTC. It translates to CASSLVGQGRGEQYF.

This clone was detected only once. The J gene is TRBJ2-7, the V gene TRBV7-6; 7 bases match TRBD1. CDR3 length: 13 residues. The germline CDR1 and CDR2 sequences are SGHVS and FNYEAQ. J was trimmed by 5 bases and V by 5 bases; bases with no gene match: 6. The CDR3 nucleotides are TGTGCCAGCAGCCCCCGGGACAGAAACGAGCAGTACTTC. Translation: CASSPRDRNEQYF. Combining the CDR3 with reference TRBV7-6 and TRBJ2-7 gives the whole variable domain GAGVSQSPRYKVTKRGQDVALRCDPISGHVSLYWYRQALGQGPEFLTYFNYEAQQDKSGLPNDRFSAERPEGSISTLTIQRTEQRDSAMYRCASSPRDRNEQYFGPGTRLTVT.

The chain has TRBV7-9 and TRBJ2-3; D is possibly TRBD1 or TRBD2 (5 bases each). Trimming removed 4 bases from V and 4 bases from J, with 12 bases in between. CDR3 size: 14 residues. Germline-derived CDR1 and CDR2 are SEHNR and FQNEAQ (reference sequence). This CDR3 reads CASSSRGWADTQYF. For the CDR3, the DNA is TGTGCCAGCAGCTCGAGGGGATGGGCAGATACGCAGTATTTT.

The chain's CDR3 is CASSDPTSGSMTGELFF. CDR3 DNA sequence: TGTGCCAGCAGCGACCCGACTAGCGGGAGTATGACCGGGGAGCTGTTTTTT. This chain uses TRBV9 with TRBJ2-2; 12 nucleotides match TRBD2. There are 17 residues in the CDR3. Trimming at V came to 3 bases and at J to 5 bases, leaving 8 bases not matched to a gene. Germline loops: CDR1 SGDLS, CDR2 YYNGEE.

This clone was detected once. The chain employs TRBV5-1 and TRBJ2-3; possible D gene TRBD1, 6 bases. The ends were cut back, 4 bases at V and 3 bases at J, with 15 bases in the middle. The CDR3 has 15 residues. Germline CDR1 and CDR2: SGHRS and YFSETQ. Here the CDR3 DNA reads TGCGCCAGCAGCCCACAGGGATTAAGAACAGATACGCAGTATTTT. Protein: CASSPQGLRTDTQYF.

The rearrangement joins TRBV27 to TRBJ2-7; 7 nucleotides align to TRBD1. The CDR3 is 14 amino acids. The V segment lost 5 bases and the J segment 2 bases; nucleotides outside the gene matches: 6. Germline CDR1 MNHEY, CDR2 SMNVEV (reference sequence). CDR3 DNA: TGTGCCAGCAGTCGCGGACAGGAGCCCTACGAGCAGTACTTC. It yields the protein CASSRGQEPYEQYF.

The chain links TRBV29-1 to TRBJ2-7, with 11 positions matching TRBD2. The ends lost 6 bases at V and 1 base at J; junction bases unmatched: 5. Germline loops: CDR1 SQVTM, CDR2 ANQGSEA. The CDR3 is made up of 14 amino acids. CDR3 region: CSVHSSGGSYEQYF. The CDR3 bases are TGCAGCGTCCATTCTAGCGGGGGGTCCTACGAGCAGTACTTC.

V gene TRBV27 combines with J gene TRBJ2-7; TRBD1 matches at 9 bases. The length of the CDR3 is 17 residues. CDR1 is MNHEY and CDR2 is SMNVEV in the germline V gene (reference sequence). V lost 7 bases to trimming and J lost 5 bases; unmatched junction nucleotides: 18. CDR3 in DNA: TGTGCCAGCACCCCCCTTTGGGGGACAGGGAAGGTCGACGAGCAGTACTTC. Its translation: CASTPLWGTGKVDEQYF.